The TCR beta chain described here comes from a study of beta chain features in type 1 diabetes. About the research overall: Examined across all samples were around 110 million sorted cells.

All of the isolated RNA was reverse transcribed, so expressed TCRB transcripts were sequenced. Method: immunoSEQ multiplex PCR; TCRdb's copy keeps in-frame clones and lacks some. The table records 200,000 to 250,000 clones, more than 65% of them present only once. This CDR3 contains 15 residues. Germline CDR1 GTSNPN, CDR2 SVGIG (reference sequence). V lost 0 bases to trimming and J lost 1 base, with 11 bases between them. Averaging approximately 0.11 L, one heparinised blood draw came from each individual donor. The receptor was derived from a young man in good health. The sequenced material came from naive CD4+ T cells from blood. The chain joins TRBV30 to TRBJ2-3; tentative D call: TRBD2 (6 bases). CDR3 coding DNA: TGTGCCTGGAGTGTAACTAGCTTGGGCACAGATACGCAGTATTTT. It specifies CAWSVTSLGTDTQYF.